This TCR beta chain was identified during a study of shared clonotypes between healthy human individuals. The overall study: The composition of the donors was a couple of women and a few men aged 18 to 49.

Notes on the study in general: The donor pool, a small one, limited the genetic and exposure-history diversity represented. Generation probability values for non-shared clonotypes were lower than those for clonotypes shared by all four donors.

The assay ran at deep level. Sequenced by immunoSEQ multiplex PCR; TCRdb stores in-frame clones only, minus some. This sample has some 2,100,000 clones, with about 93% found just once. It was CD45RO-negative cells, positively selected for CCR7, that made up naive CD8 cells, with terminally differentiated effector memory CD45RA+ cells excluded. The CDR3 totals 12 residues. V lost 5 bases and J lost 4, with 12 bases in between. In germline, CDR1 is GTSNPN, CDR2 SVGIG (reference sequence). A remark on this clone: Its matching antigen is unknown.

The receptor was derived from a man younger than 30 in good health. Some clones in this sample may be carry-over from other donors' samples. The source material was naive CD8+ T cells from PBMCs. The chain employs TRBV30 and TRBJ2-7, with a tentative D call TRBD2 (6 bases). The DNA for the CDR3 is TGTGCCTGGGAGGGAGGCACGTACGAGCAGTACTTC. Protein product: CAWEGGTYEQYF. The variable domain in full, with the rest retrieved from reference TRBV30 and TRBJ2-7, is SQTIHQWPATLVQPVGSPLSLECTVEGTSNPNLYWYRQAAGRGLQLLFYSVGIGQISSEVPQNLSASRPQDRQFILSSKKLLLSDSGFYLCAWEGGTYEQYFGPGTRLTVT.